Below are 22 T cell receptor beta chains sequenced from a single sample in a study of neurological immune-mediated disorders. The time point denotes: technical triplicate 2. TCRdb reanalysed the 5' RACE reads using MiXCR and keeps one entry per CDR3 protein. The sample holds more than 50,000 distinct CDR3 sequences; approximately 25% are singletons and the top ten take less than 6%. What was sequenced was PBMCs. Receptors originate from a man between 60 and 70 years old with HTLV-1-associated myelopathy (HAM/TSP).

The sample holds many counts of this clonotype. CDR3 residues: CASSLVGVAEQYF. CDR3 nucleotides: TGCGCCAGCAGCTTGGTTGGGGTGGCCGAGCAGTACTTC. The chain recombines TRBV5-1 with TRBJ2-7; D gene unclear. The CDR3 covers 13 residues. Germline lookup yields CDR1 SGHRS and CDR2 YFSETQ. The V end was cut by 0 bases, the J end by 6 bases, with 10 bases between.

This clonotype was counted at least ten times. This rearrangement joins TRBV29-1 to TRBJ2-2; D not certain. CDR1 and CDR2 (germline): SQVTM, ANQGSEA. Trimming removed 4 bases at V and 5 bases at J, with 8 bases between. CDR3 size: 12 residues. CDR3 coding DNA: TGCAGCGTTGTCCTGACAACCGGGGAGCTGTTTTTT. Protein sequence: CSVVLTTGELFF.

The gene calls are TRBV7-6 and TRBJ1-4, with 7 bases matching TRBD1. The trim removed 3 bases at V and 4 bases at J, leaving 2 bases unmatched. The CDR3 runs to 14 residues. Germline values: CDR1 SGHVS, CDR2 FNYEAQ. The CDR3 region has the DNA TGTGCCAGCAGCTTGGGACAGCGTAATGAAAAACTGTTTTTT. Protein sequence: CASSLGQRNEKLFF.

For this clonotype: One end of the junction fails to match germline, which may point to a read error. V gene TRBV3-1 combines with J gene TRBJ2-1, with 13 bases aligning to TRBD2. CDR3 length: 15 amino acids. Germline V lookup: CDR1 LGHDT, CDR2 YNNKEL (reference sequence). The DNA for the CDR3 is TGTGCCAGTAGCCCGGGACTAGCGGGATCGGGTGAGCAGTTCTTC. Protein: CASSPGLAGSGEQFF.

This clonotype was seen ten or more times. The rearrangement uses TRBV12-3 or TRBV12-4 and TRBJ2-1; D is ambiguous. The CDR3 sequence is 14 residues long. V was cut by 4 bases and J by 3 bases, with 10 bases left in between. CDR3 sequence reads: CASSSSMGYNEQFF. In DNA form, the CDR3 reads TGTGCCAGCAGTTCGTCTATGGGCTACAATGAGCAGTTCTTC.

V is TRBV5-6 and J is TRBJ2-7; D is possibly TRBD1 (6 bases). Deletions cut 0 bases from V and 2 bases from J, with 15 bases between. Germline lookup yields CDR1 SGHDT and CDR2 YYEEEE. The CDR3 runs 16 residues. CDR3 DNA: TGTGCCAGCAGCTTGGGCGAAGACAGGATAGCCTACGAGCAGTACTTC. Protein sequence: CASSLGEDRIAYEQYF.

CDR3 region: CASGVHLYEQYF. For the CDR3, the DNA is TGTGCCAGCGGCGTGCATCTCTACGAGCAGTACTTC. The chain is built from TRBV12-3 or TRBV12-4 and TRBJ2-7; D not resolved. The CDR3 covers 12 residues. The ends were cut back, 8 bases at V and 3 bases at J, with 11 bases in the middle.

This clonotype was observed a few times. CDR3 residues: CASTDPNTGELFF. The DNA of the CDR3 is TGTGCCAGCACGGATCCCAACACCGGGGAGCTGTTTTTT. The chain employs TRBV6-1 and TRBJ2-2; D gene ambiguous. Trimming took 7 bases from V and 2 from J, leaving 8 bases between them. The CDR3 extends over 13 amino acids. Germline V lookup: CDR1 MNHNS, CDR2 SASEGT.

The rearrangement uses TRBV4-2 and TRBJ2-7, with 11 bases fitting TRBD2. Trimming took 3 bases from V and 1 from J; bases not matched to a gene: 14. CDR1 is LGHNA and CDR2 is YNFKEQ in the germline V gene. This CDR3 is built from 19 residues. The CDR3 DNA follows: TGTGCCAGCAGCCAGGCCTTAGCGGGAGGGGTCAAGAGGTCCTACGAGCAGTACTTC. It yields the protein CASSQALAGGVKRSYEQYF.

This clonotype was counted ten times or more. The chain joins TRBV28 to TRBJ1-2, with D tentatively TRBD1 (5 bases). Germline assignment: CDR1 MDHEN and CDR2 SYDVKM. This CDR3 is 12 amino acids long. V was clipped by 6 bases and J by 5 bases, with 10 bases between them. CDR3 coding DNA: TGTGCCAGCAGCACGGGACCTTATGGCTACACCTTC. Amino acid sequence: CASSTGPYGYTF.

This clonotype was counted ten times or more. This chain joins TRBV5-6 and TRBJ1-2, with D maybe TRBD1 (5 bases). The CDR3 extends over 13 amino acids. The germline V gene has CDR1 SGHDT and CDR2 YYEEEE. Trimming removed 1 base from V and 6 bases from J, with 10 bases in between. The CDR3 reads CASSLLEGNGYTF. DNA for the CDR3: TGTGCCAGCAGCTTGTTGGAGGGGAATGGCTACACCTTC. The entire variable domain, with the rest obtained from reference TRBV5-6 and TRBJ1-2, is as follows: DAGVTQSPTHLIKTRGQQVTLRCSPKSGHDTVSWYQQALGQGPQFIFQYYEEEERQRGNFPDRFSGHQFPNYSSELNVNALLLGDSALYLCASSLLEGNGYTFGSGTRLTVV.

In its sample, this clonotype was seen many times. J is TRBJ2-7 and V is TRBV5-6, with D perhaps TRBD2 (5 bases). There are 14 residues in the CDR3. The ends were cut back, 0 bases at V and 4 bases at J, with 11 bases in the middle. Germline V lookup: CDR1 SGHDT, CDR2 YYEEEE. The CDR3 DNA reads TGTGCCAGCAGCTTGGGCCTAGCAAGGTACGAGCAGTACTTC. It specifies CASSLGLARYEQYF.

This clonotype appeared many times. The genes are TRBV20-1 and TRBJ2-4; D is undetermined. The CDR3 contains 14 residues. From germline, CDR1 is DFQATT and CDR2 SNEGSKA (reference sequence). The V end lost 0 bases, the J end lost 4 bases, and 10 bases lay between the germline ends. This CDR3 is CSAREGQSKNIQYF. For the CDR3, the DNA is TGCAGTGCTAGAGAGGGTCAGTCAAAAAACATTCAGTACTTC.

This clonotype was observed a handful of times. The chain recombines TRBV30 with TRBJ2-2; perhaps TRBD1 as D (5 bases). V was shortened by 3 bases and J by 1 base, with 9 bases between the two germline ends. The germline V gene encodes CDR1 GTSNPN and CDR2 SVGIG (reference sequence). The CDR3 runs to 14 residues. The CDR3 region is CAWRMQGNTGELFF. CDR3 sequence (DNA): TGTGCCTGGAGGATGCAGGGGAACACCGGGGAGCTGTTTTTT.

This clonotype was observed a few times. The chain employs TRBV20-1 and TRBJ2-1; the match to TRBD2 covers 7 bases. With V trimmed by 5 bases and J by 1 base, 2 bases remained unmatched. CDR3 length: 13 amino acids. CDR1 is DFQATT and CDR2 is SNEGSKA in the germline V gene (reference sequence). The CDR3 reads CSADGGSYNEQFF. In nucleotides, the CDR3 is TGCAGTGCTGACGGGGGGTCCTACAATGAGCAGTTCTTC.

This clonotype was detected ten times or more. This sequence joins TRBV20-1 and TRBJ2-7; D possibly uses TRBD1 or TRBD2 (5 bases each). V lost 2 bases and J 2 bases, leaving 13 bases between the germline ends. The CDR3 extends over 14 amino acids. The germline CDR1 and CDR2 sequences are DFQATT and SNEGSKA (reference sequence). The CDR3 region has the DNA TGCAGTGCTAGATTCGGAGAGGGGACCTACGAGCAGTACTTC. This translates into CSARFGEGTYEQYF.

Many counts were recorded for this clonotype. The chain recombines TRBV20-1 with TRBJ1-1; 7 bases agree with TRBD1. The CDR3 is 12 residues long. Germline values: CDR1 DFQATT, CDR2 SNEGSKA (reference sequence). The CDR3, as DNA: TGCAGCGTGGACAGGCTGGACACTGAAGCTTTCTTT. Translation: CSVDRLDTEAFF.

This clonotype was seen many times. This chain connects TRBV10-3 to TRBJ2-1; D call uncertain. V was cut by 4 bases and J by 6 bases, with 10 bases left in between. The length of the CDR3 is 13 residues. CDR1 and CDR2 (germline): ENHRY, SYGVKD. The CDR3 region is CAISGRGSNEQFF. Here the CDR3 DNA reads TGTGCCATCAGTGGAAGAGGCAGCAATGAGCAGTTCTTC.

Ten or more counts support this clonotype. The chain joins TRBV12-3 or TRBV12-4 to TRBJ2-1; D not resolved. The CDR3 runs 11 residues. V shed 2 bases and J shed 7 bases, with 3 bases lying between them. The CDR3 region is CASSLRNEQFF. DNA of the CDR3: TGTGCCAGCAGTTTAAGGAATGAGCAGTTCTTC.

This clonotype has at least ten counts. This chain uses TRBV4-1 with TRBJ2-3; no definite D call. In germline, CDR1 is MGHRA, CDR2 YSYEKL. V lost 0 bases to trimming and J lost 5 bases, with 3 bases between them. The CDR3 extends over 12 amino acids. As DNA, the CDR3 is TGCGCCAGCAGCCAAGAGGGAGATACGCAGTATTTT. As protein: CASSQEGDTQYF.

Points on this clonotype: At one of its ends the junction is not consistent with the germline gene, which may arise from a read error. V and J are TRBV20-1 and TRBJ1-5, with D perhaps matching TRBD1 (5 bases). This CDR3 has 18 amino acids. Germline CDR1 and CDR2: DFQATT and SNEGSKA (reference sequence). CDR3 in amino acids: CSARDTGSMGRSGQTQHF. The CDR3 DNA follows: TGCAGTGCTAGAGATACGGGGAGTATGGGGCGGTCAGGTCAGACCCAGCATTTT.

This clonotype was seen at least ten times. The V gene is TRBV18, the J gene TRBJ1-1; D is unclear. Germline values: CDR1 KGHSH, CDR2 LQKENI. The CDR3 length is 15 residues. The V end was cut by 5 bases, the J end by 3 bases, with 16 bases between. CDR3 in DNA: TGTGCCAGCTCAGGACGGACGGGAGGTGACACTGAAGCTTTCTTT. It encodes CASSGRTGGDTEAFF.